This T cell receptor (beta chain) was identified in a study of T cells in Graves' hyperthyroidism and ophthalmopathy. The table lists this clonotype with a few counts. Its antigen is as yet unknown. Relative to the germline gene, one junction end is altered; a read error may explain this. Patients showing uncontrolled infection, other autoimmune disease, pregnancy or lactation were ineligible. From more than 8 ml of fresh peripheral blood, PBMCs were isolated. Authors of the study amplified TCR beta CDR3 regions from RNA transcripts. Primed by the HTBI set, a first-round RT-PCR was run on the TCR CDR3. MiXCR, applied by TCRdb to the multiplex PCR reads, yields one record per CDR3 protein. The sample has roughly 740,000 distinct CDR3 sequences, approximately 16% seen once. Germline V gene data show CDR1 as MNHNS and CDR2 as SASEGT. CDR3 length: 17 residues. Study conclusions and caveats: Most expanded thyroid clonotypes above 0.001 recurred in blood. It was a median approximately 6.9 months before onset that the model predicted ophthalmopathy.

This sequence joins TRBV6-1 and TRBJ2-1; 8 nucleotides agree with TRBD2. The clonotype comes from a man between 18 and 29 years old with Graves' hyperthyroidism. What was sequenced was blood. Here the CDR3 reads CASKGVAGRGSCNEQFF. For the CDR3, the DNA is TGTGCCAGCAAAGGGGTAGCGGGAAGGGGGTCCTGCAATGAGCAGTTCTTC.